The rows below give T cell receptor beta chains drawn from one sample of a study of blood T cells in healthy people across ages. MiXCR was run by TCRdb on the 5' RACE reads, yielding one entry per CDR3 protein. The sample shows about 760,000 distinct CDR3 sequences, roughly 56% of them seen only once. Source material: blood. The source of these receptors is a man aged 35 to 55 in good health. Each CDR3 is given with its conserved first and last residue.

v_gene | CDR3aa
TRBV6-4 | CASSDTERVSYGYTF
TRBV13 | CASSQRSGETQYF
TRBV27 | CASSLNKPGNEKLFF
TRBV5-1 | CASSGRTGGGSGANVLTF
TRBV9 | CASSALEPGRSYNEQFF
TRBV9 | CASSPRVSRSYEQYF
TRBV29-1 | CSVPDPGSGYTF
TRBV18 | CASSLRTSGTTDTQYF
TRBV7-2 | CASSRLAIEYNEQFF
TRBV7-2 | CASSPRGGSSAYEQYF
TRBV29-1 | CSVVIWAYEQYF
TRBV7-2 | CASSRYRGDTQYF
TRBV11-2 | CASSLNPGWGGDTQYF
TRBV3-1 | CASSPVGSGGYTF
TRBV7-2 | CASSPISGRASETQYF
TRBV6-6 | CASRQGAHSGANVLTF
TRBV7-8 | CASSFISGATDTQYF
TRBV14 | CASSQSGGDQPQHF
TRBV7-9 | CASSPSTGRKNIQYF
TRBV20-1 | CSARSSEGSQETQYF
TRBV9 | CASSASVQVGANVLTF
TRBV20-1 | CSANSFGTSGGQETQYF
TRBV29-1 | CSVGGTGNNEQFF
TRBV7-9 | CASSLDGAGETEAFF